A single sample is the source of the 29 T cell receptor beta chains below, sequenced in a study of shared clonotypes between healthy human individuals. Generated by immunoSEQ multiplex PCR, the TCRdb table keeps only in-frame clones and is missing some. Among over a million clones listed, approximately 80% were seen once. Sample: memory CD4+ T cells from PBMCs. As to subset: CD45RA-negative fraction. The receptors derive from a man aged 18 to 29 in good health. Some clones in this sample may be carry-over from other donors' samples.

This sequence joins TRBV28 and TRBJ2-7, with 7 positions matching TRBD1. The CDR3 runs 12 residues. Trimming at V came to 6 bases and at J to 9 bases, leaving 8 bases not matched to a gene. CDR1 MDHEN and CDR2 SYDVKM come from the germline V gene. CDR3 in DNA: TGTGCCAGCAGCTTAAGACAGGGAGCGCAGTACTTC. Its protein is CASSLRQGAQYF. Using reference TRBV28 and TRBJ2-7 for the parts outside the CDR3, the full variable domain is DVKVTQSSRYLVKRTGEKVFLECVQDMDHENMFWYRQDPGLGLRLIYFSYDVKMKEKGDIPEGYSVSREKKERFSLILESASTNQTSMYLCASSLRQGAQYFGPGTRLTVT.

The gene calls are TRBV6-5 and TRBJ1-1; D remains ambiguous. The germline CDR1 and CDR2 sequences are MNHEY and SVGAGI. Trimming left V 8 bases short and J 10 bases short, with 20 bases between. CDR3 length: 13 amino acids. The CDR3 region is CASPLDPTTTAFF. CDR3 in DNA: TGTGCCAGCCCCCTAGACCCTACGACGACAGCTTTCTTT.

DNA for the CDR3: TGTGCCAGTAGTCTCGCCCGGCTCAGCGACCCTAGCTCCTACAATGAGCAGTTCTTC. This codes for CASSLARLSDPSSYNEQFF. The gene calls are TRBV19 and TRBJ2-1; D not resolved. The V end was cut by 5 bases, the J end by 0 bases, with 23 bases between. CDR1 is LNHDA and CDR2 is SQIVND in the germline V gene (reference sequence). The CDR3 contains 19 residues.

This clone was found once. This chain joins TRBV18 and TRBJ1-1; no reliable D call. The V end lost 6 bases, the J end lost 4 bases, and 21 bases lay between the germline ends. CDR1 is KGHSH and CDR2 is LQKENI in the germline V gene. The CDR3 is 16 amino acids. CDR3 bases: TGTGCCAGCTCTCGGACCTGGGCGGACGGCGGCACTGAAGCTTTCTTT. Translation gives CASSRTWADGGTEAFF. The whole variable domain, remainder taken from reference TRBV18 and TRBJ1-1, is NAGVMQNPRHLVRRRGQEARLRCSPMKGHSHVYWYRQLPEEGLKFMVYLQKENIIDESGMPKERFSAEFPKEGPSILRIQQVVRGDSAAYFCASSRTWADGGTEAFFGQGTRLTVV.

This chain uses TRBV5-1 with TRBJ2-2, with D possibly TRBD1 on 6 matching bases. Germline lookup yields CDR1 SGHRS and CDR2 YFSETQ. This CDR3 comprises 14 residues. V dropped 5 bases and J dropped 5 bases, with 13 bases sitting between them. CDR3 protein: CASSFTGRTGELFF. The CDR3, as DNA: TGCGCCAGCAGTTTTACAGGGCGGACCGGGGAGCTGTTTTTT.

V gene TRBV7-2 combines with J gene TRBJ2-7, with D tentatively TRBD2 (6 bases). The CDR3 has 16 residues. Germline values: CDR1 SGHTA, CDR2 FQGNSA. Trimming took off 1 base at V and 6 bases at J, with 19 bases between the two ends. The CDR3 spells CASSLEPAGPLSEQYF. The CDR3 region has the DNA TGTGCCAGCAGCTTAGAACCAGCGGGCCCCTTGAGCGAGCAGTACTTC.

This sequence joins TRBV5-1 and TRBJ2-5, with 10 bases lining up with TRBD2. The length of the CDR3 is 16 residues. Germline CDR1 and CDR2: SGHRS and YFSETQ. V dropped 0 bases and J dropped 5; count of bases not matched to a gene: 7. CDR3 amino acids: CASSLGSASGSETQYF. The CDR3 bases are TGCGCCAGCAGCTTGGGTTCGGCTAGCGGGAGTGAGACCCAGTACTTC.

This clone was found a few times. The same CDR3 can be traced to other DNA sequences in this sample. The genes are TRBV6-6 and TRBJ2-1, with 7 bases aligning to TRBD2. V was clipped by 2 bases and J by 1 base; unmatched bases: 2. CDR1 and CDR2 (germline): MNHNY, SVGAGI (reference sequence). The CDR3 has 15 residues. The CDR3 DNA follows: TGTGCCAGCAGTTACGGCGGGAGTTCCTACAATGAGCAGTTCTTC. Protein: CASSYGGSSYNEQFF.

The rearrangement joins TRBV21-1 to TRBJ1-2. TRBV21-1 has pseudogene status. The CDR3 loop spans 9 amino acids. The CDR3 loop is CASTGGYTF. The DNA for the CDR3 is TGTGCCAGCACGGGGGGCTACACCTTC.

The chain carries TRBV11-2 and TRBJ2-1; 12 bases are shared with TRBD2. The length of the CDR3 is 16 residues. Germline V gene sequence: CDR1 SGHAT, CDR2 FQNNGV. Unmatched junction bases numbered 3, after V lost 4 bases and J lost 2 bases. CDR3 in amino acids: CASSYTSGRTYNEQFF. The CDR3 DNA is TGTGCCAGCAGCTACACTAGCGGGAGGACCTACAATGAGCAGTTCTTC.

The rearrangement joins TRBV12-1 to TRBJ2-5; the tabulated D call, TRBD2, remains unverified against the DNA. TRBV12-1 is tagged as a pseudogene. This CDR3 has 15 amino acids. The CDR3 bases are TGTGCCAGCCGTCAGATAGGACTACCGGAAGAGACCCAGTACTTC. This translates into CASRQIGLPEETQYF.

In this sample, this clone turned up a few times. The gene calls are TRBV5-6 and TRBJ2-3; no clear D. Germline CDR1 reads SGHDT; CDR2 reads YYEEEE. The length of the CDR3 is 12 residues. Trimming pared 3 bases from V and 10 bases from J, leaving 12 bases between. CDR3 region: CASSSTRYAQYF. CDR3 DNA sequence: TGTGCCAGCAGCTCCACGAGGTACGCGCAGTATTTT.

The V and J genes are TRBV19 and TRBJ2-3; no firm D call. CDR1 is LNHDA, CDR2 SQIVND, per germline (reference sequence). The CDR3 spans 12 residues. V lost 4 bases and J lost 3, with 5 bases in between. Here the CDR3 DNA reads TGTGCCAGTAGTACAGGAACAGATACGCAGTATTTT. Its protein is CASSTGTDTQYF.

This sequence joins TRBV15 and TRBJ2-3, with a weak D call TRBD1 (6 bases). There are 15 residues in the CDR3. The V end lost 0 bases, the J end lost 4 bases, and 11 bases lay between the germline ends. Germline assignment: CDR1 LNHNV and CDR2 YYDKDF (reference sequence). The CDR3 loop reads CATSRDAPGADTQYF. The DNA of the CDR3 is TGTGCCACCAGCAGAGATGCACCAGGGGCAGATACGCAGTATTTT. The entire variable domain, with the rest obtained from reference TRBV15 and TRBJ2-3, is as follows: DAMVIQNPRYQVTQFGKPVTLSCSQTLNHNVMYWYQQKSSQAPKLLFHYYDKDFNNEADTPDNFQSRRPNTSFCFLDIRSPGLGDTAMYLCATSRDAPGADTQYFGPGTRLTVL.

The chain couples TRBV2 to TRBJ2-7; a weak D match, TRBD2 (9 bases). This CDR3 comprises 16 residues. CDR1 and CDR2 (germline): SNHLY, FYNNEI. V was cut by 10 bases and J by 3 bases, with 25 bases left in between. CDR3 sequence: CAISGGGRALGYEQYF. CDR3 coding DNA: TGTGCCATTTCAGGGGGCGGGAGGGCCCTTGGCTACGAGCAGTACTTC.

The gene calls are TRBV12-5 and TRBJ1-2, with no clear D. Per the germline V gene, CDR1 is LGHNT and CDR2 is FRNRAP. There are 14 residues in the CDR3. V was shortened by 7 bases and J by 7 bases, with 19 bases between the two germline ends. The CDR3 nucleotides read TGTGCTAGTGCGAGATCCCCCGGGTCCTCTGGCTACACCTTC. This translates into CASARSPGSSGYTF.

The V call is TRBV30, the J call TRBJ1-2; D not certain. Trimming pared 5 bases from V and 5 bases from J, leaving 9 bases between. Per germline, CDR1 GTSNPN and CDR2 SVGIG (reference sequence). The CDR3 runs to 11 residues. The CDR3 bases are TGTGCCTGGTGGGGTCTATATGGCTACACCTTC. Translated, it gives CAWWGLYGYTF.

The CDR3 region is CASSDRDRVNEQFF. The CDR3 DNA follows: TGTGCCAGCAGCGACCGGGACAGGGTCAATGAGCAGTTCTTC. The chain employs TRBV7-9 and TRBJ2-1; 9 bases map to TRBD1. The germline V gene encodes CDR1 SEHNR and CDR2 FQNEAQ (reference sequence). The CDR3 runs 14 residues. Trimming took 5 bases from V and 6 from J; bases not matched to a gene: 5.

V and J are TRBV7-9 and TRBJ2-1, with D perhaps matching TRBD1 or TRBD2 (5 bases each). The germline V gene encodes CDR1 SEHNR and CDR2 FQNEAQ (reference sequence). Trimming pared 1 base from V and 12 bases from J, leaving 13 bases between. The CDR3 loop spans 13 amino acids. The CDR3 is CASSLDGGKVQFF. The CDR3 DNA reads TGTGCCAGCAGCTTAGATGGGGGTAAGGTGCAGTTCTTC.

As to this clone: No conserved phenylalanine or tryptophan is present at the end of the CDR3, so a read error is the likely explanation. Because the CDR3's place on the DNA is in doubt, the DNA is left out and the CDR3 is given as listed by TCRdb. The V and J genes are TRBV1 and TRBJ2-7; TRBD2 is taken as the D call from the table, unchecked against the DNA. TRBV1 is shown as a pseudogene. The length of the CDR3 is 14 amino acids, counting both ends. The CDR3 is CTSSQEGLAGSPLI.

The chain's CDR3 is CASSFKTGGQPQHF. DNA for the CDR3: TGTGCCAGCAGTTTTAAGACAGGGGGTCAGCCCCAGCATTTT. V is TRBV2 and J is TRBJ1-5; 9 bases line up with TRBD1. J gave up 6 bases and V 5 bases, and 5 bases lay outside the gene matches. Germline V gene data show CDR1 as SNHLY and CDR2 as FYNNEI. CDR3 length: 14 amino acids.

The chain links TRBV6-5 to TRBJ1-1; D might be TRBD1 (6 bases). CDR1 and CDR2 (germline): MNHEY, SVGAGI. With 7 bases removed from V and 2 bases from J, the gap between germline ends came to 17 bases. CDR3 length: 15 amino acids. Here the CDR3 DNA reads TGTGCCAGCAAAAAAAGACAGGCGTTAAACACTGAAGCTTTCTTT. Protein product: CASKKRQALNTEAFF.

The chain employs TRBV4-3 and TRBJ2-6; 9 bases fit TRBD2. CDR3 length: 19 residues. With 4 bases clipped from V and 2 bases from J, the junction kept 12 bases outside the gene matches. Germline V gene sequence: CDR1 LGHNA, CDR2 YSLEER. The CDR3: CASSRRLAAGGAGANVLTF. The CDR3 DNA reads TGCGCCAGCAGCCGACGCCTGGCAGCGGGAGGAGCTGGGGCCAACGTCCTGACTTTC.

Only a few counts were recorded for this clone. The rearrangement links TRBV6-6 to TRBJ2-7; TRBD2 might be the D (6 bases). The CDR3 loop spans 15 amino acids. Germline-derived CDR1 and CDR2 are MNHNY and SVGAGI (reference sequence). Trimming removed 2 bases from V and 0 bases from J, with 11 bases in between. The CDR3 DNA sequence: TGTGCCAGCAGTTACCCCGCGACTAGCTCCTACGAGCAGTACTTC. This gives the protein CASSYPATSSYEQYF.

The chain recombines TRBV11-1 with TRBJ2-1; 15 nucleotides align to TRBD2. This CDR3 region has 16 residues. The V gene end was trimmed by 4 bases and the J gene end by 10 bases; junction bases not matched to a gene: 8. Germline assignment: CDR1 SGHAT and CDR2 FQDESV (reference sequence). The CDR3 is CASSSGLAGGPGEQFF. CDR3 nucleotide sequence: TGTGCCAGCAGCTCAGGACTAGCGGGAGGGCCCGGGGAGCAGTTCTTC.

This clone was recorded only once. The V gene is TRBV5-1, the J gene TRBJ2-1, with 9 bases identical to TRBD2. V shed 2 bases and J 5 bases; nucleotides not matched to a gene: 11. The germline V gene encodes CDR1 SGHRS and CDR2 YFSETQ. The CDR3 extends over 17 amino acids. CDR3 DNA: TGCGCCAGCAGCTTATATACTTTAGCGGGAGACCACAATGAGCAGTTCTTC. Encoded protein: CASSLYTLAGDHNEQFF.

On this clone itself: In the same sample, other DNA sequences code for this CDR3. The chain joins TRBV4-1 to TRBJ2-1; TRBD2 might be the D (5 bases). Deletions cut 4 bases from V and 6 bases from J, with 10 bases between. The CDR3 is 13 residues long. The germline V gene has CDR1 MGHRA and CDR2 YSYEKL. CDR3 residues: CASSLTSRNEQFF. The DNA for the CDR3 is TGCGCCAGCAGCCTCACTAGTCGCAATGAGCAGTTCTTC.

The V gene is TRBV5-1, the J gene TRBJ1-1; D is possibly TRBD1 (5 bases). V was shortened by 3 bases and J by 1 base, with 13 bases between the two germline ends. The CDR3 length is 15 residues. The germline V gene has CDR1 SGHRS and CDR2 YFSETQ. The CDR3 here is CASSWKLQGNTEAFF. As DNA, the CDR3 is TGCGCCAGCAGCTGGAAGTTGCAGGGGAACACTGAAGCTTTCTTT.

Comment on this clone: Other DNA sequences in the same sample also yield this CDR3. The genes are TRBV7-2 and TRBJ2-1, with 8 positions matching TRBD2. Per germline, CDR1 SGHTA and CDR2 FQGNSA. Trimming took 5 bases from V and 1 from J; bases not matched to a gene: 4. There are 15 residues in the CDR3. The CDR3 loop is CASSPSGRSYNEQFF. The CDR3 DNA reads TGTGCCAGCAGCCCAAGCGGGAGATCCTACAATGAGCAGTTCTTC.